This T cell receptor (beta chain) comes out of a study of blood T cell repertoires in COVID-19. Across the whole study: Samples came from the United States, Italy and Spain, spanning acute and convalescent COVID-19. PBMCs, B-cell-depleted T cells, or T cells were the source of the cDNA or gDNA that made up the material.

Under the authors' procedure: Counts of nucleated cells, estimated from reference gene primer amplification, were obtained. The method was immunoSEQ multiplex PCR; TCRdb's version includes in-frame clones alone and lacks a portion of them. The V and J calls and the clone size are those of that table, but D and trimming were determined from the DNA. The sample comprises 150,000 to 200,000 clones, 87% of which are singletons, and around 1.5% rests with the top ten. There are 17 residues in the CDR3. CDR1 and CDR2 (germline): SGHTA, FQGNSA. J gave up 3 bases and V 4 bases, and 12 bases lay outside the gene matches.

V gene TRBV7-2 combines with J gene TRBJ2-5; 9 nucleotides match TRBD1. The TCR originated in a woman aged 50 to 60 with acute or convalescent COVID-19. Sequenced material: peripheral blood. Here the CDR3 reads CASSSRPGTGFEETQYF. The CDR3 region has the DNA TGTGCCAGCAGCTCCCGTCCCGGGACAGGGTTCGAAGAGACCCAGTACTTC.